This T cell receptor (beta chain) was found in a study of early T cells in non-severe SARS-CoV-2 infection. About the study: The sequenced material was bulk RNA from unsorted whole blood, and its chains were unpaired.

In this sample, this clonotype turned up many times. One end of the junction varies from germline; a read error may be responsible. MiXCR was run by TCRdb on the 5' RACE reads, yielding one entry per CDR3 protein. The table lists around 50,000 distinct CDR3 sequences, around 12% of them singletons, with 2.9% in the top ten. Germline CDR1 is SSHAT and CDR2 is FNYEAQ (reference sequence). CDR3 length: 14 residues. The sample comprised whole blood. The gene calls are TRBV7-7 and TRBJ2-1; D gene uncertain. This TCR was recovered from an adult who was a healthcare worker with PCR-confirmed SARS-CoV-2 infection or an uninfected control (not recorded which). Here the CDR3 DNA reads TGTGCTAGCAGCTTAGCCCGGTCTAACAATGAGCAGTTCTTC. Its translation: CASSLARSNNEQFF.